This T cell receptor beta chain was recorded in a study of beta chain features in type 1 diabetes. General study points: A pattern of fewer insertions and more deletions at VDJ junctions was seen in type 1 diabetes patients.

The germline gives CDR1 LGHNA, CDR2 YSLEER. Trimming cost V 0 bases and J 0 bases; bases outside gene matches: 15. This CDR3 contains 20 residues. What was sequenced were expressed TCRB transcripts, since all of the isolated RNA had been reverse transcribed. TCRdb's table, derived via immunoSEQ multiplex PCR, lists solely in-frame clones and lacks some. The data hold around 300,000 clones, with roughly 8% observed a single time. Worth noting for this clone: Antigen specificity is unknown.

The TCR comes from a woman younger than 30 in good health. V gene TRBV4-3 combines with J gene TRBJ2-3, with 7 bases matching TRBD1. Source material: central memory CD4+ T cells from blood. CDR3 nucleotide sequence: TGCGCCAGCAGCCAAGATCCTGTGGCCCGGGACAGACCAAGCACAGATACGCAGTATTTT. Its translation is CASSQDPVARDRPSTDTQYF.